The T cell receptor beta chain described here comes from a study of CD8+ T cells in alopecia areata. Stated treatment: oral pan-JAK inhibitor, 5-10 mg twice daily. The CDR3 is 14 residues long. Germline values: CDR1 SGDLS, CDR2 YYNGEE. The V end lost 1 base, the J end lost 5 bases, and 11 bases lay between the germline ends. Extraction and reverse transcription of RNA yielded cDNA as the sequencing template. Sequencing was performed with immunoSEQ multiplex PCR; in TCRdb, only in-frame clones are kept and a portion is missing. The data hold 120,000 to 150,000 clones, with about 88% observed a single time.

The chain links TRBV9 to TRBJ2-3; TRBD2 is a possible D gene (6 bases). The source is a human donor with alopecia areata. The specimen was CD8+ T cells sorted from blood, collected at week 4, from a patient treated with tofacitinib. The CDR3 sequence: CASSVNGGLDTQYF. The CDR3 coding sequence is TGTGCCAGCAGCGTAAACGGGGGACTAGATACGCAGTATTTT.